Below are 20 T cell receptor beta chains sequenced from a single sample in a study of low-dose radiotherapy and immunotherapy resistance in tumors. Documented time point: before trial treatment. Covering alpha and beta chains, TRAV- and TRBV-specific primers were used for the first-strand cDNA. A constant-region primer paired with the V-primer adapter amplified TCRs over about 19 PCR cycles. TCRdb re-analysed the reads in MiXCR, keeping a single row per CDR3 protein. The table lists around 65,000 distinct CDR3 sequences, about 30% of them singletons. The input for sequencing was PBMCs, taken before treatment. The receptors were gathered from a male donor with rectosigmoid adenocarcinoma.

This chain joins TRBV5-1 and TRBJ1-1, with 8 bases aligning to TRBD1. Trimming took 4 bases from V and 1 from J; bases not matched to a gene: 6. The CDR3 is made up of 15 amino acids. Germline assignment: CDR1 SGHRS and CDR2 YFSETQ. CDR3 in amino acids: CASSTGQGSNTEAFF. The CDR3 DNA is TGCGCCAGCAGCACAGGACAGGGCTCGAACACTGAAGCTTTCTTT.

This clonotype was recorded at least ten times. The conserved phenylalanine or tryptophan normally closing the CDR3 is absent here, so this likely arose from a read error. The DNA is omitted, as the CDR3 cannot be located on it reliably, and the CDR3 follows TCRdb's listing. The chain recombines TRBV7-2 with TRBJ2-1; TRBD2 was called by the table and not checked on the DNA. Both ends counted, the CDR3 spans 13 residues. Germline V CDR1 and CDR2: SGHTA, FQGNSA. CDR3 in amino acids: CASSLDRGGELAG.

V is TRBV28 and J is TRBJ2-7, with D perhaps matching TRBD2 (6 bases). The CDR3 covers 14 residues. Germline lookup yields CDR1 MDHEN and CDR2 SYDVKM. V shed 6 bases and J shed 5 bases, with 17 bases lying between them. The CDR3: CASRGGAKGHEQYF. The CDR3 DNA is TGTGCCAGCAGAGGAGGGGCGAAAGGGCACGAGCAGTACTTC.

CDR3: CASSSSPEAFF. Here the CDR3 DNA reads TGTGCCAGCAGCTCGTCGCCTGAAGCTTTCTTT. V usage is TRBV7-9 and J usage is TRBJ1-1; D ambiguous. The germline gives CDR1 SEHNR, CDR2 FQNEAQ (reference sequence). Trimming removed 4 bases at V and 6 bases at J, with 6 bases between. The length of the CDR3 is 11 residues.

J is TRBJ2-7 and V is TRBV28, with 10 bases that match TRBD1. From germline, CDR1 is MDHEN and CDR2 SYDVKM. V gave up 6 bases and J gave up 2 bases; unmatched junction bases: 10. CDR3 length: 16 amino acids. CDR3 bases: TGTGCCAGCAGGAGGGACAGGGGCGCAACGACCTACGAGCAGTACTTC. It specifies CASRRDRGATTYEQYF.

CDR3 region: CASGDPQQFF. The DNA of the CDR3 is TGTGCCTCGGGGGACCCCCAGCAGTTCTTC. V and J are TRBV27 and TRBJ2-1; D is perhaps TRBD2 (6 bases). The CDR3 runs 10 residues. V lost 11 bases and J lost 11, with 13 bases in between. Germline lookup yields CDR1 MNHEY and CDR2 SMNVEV (reference sequence).

With respect to this clonotype: A far more abundant clone sits one base away, making this likely a read error. V gene TRBV5-6 combines with J gene TRBJ2-1; 8 bases agree with TRBD2. This CDR3 has 13 residues. Trimming cost V 3 bases and J 10 bases; bases outside gene matches: 6. Germline CDR1 and CDR2: SGHDT and YYEEEE. CDR3 loop: CASSYGLAYEQFF. CDR3 nucleotides: TGTGCCAGCAGCTATGGACTAGCCTACGAGCAGTTCTTC.

This clonotype occurred many times. The chain employs TRBV18 and TRBJ2-1; 9 nucleotides align to TRBD1. Trimming removed 3 bases from V and 0 bases from J; junction bases left unmatched: 6. Germline V gene lookup returns CDR1 KGHSH and CDR2 LQKENI. This CDR3 is 17 amino acids long. The CDR3 DNA reads as TGTGCCAGCTCACCGCTGACAGGGGGAAGCTCCTACAATGAGCAGTTCTTC. This encodes CASSPLTGGSSYNEQFF.

Ten or more counts support this clonotype. V usage is TRBV20-1 and J usage is TRBJ2-7, with D unresolved. CDR1 and CDR2 (germline): DFQATT, SNEGSKA (reference sequence). The CDR3 extends over 13 amino acids. Trimming left V 0 bases short and J 3 bases short, with 9 bases between. The CDR3 loop reads CSARDWVIYEQYF. Here the CDR3 DNA reads TGCAGTGCTAGAGATTGGGTGATCTACGAGCAGTACTTC.

This clonotype came up many times. The chain joins TRBV10-3 to TRBJ2-7; D might be TRBD2 (7 bases). CDR1 is ENHRY and CDR2 is SYGVKD in the germline V gene. The CDR3 runs 13 residues. Trimming took 10 bases from V and 3 from J, leaving 16 bases between them. CDR3 residues: CATRGGGDYEQYF. As DNA, the CDR3 is TGTGCCACGAGGGGGGGCGGTGACTACGAGCAGTACTTC.

Points on this clonotype: A far bigger clonotype differs at one base, so this is likely a read error. The chain employs TRBV7-3 and TRBJ2-7; D is unclear. Germline CDR1 is SGHTA and CDR2 is FQGTGA. Trimming removed 5 bases at V and 2 bases at J, with 22 bases between. The CDR3 is 17 amino acids. The CDR3 is CASSVSPGAMSTYEQYF. In nucleotides, the CDR3 is TGTGCCAGCAGCGTAAGCCCGGGCGCGATGTCTACCTACGAGCAGTACTTC.

This clonotype was recorded many times. This chain connects TRBV5-1 to TRBJ1-5; 11 bases are a match to TRBD1. Germline CDR1 and CDR2: SGHRS and YFSETQ. V shed 4 bases, J shed 7 bases, and the junction held 4 bases outside the gene matches. CDR3 size: 14 residues. CDR3 coding DNA: TGCGCCAGCAGCGACGGGACAGGGGGGCAGCCCCAGCATTTT. Translating it yields CASSDGTGGQPQHF.

This clonotype was seen once. The chain employs TRBV3-1 and TRBJ2-5, with D unclear. V was pared by 2 bases and J by 2 bases, with 6 bases between. Germline values: CDR1 LGHDT, CDR2 YNNKEL (reference sequence). This CDR3 comprises 13 residues. The CDR3 DNA sequence: TGTGCCAGCAGCCAATCCCGGCAAGAGACCCAGTACTTC. It is translated as CASSQSRQETQYF.

At least ten counts were recorded for this clonotype. The DNA of the CDR3 is TGTGCCAGTAGCAAACCGGGACTAGCGGGAGGGCGGGACAATGAGCAGTTCTTC. The encoded protein is CASSKPGLAGGRDNEQFF. V usage is TRBV19 and J usage is TRBJ2-1, with 16 bases identical to TRBD2. V lost 6 bases and J lost 5; bases outside the gene matches: 10. The CDR3 length is 18 residues. Germline V lookup: CDR1 LNHDA, CDR2 SQIVND (reference sequence).

This sequence joins TRBV5-5 and TRBJ2-7; 8 positions match TRBD1. Trimming at V came to 4 bases and at J to 2 bases, leaving 5 bases not matched to a gene. Germline assignment: CDR1 SGHKS and CDR2 YYEKEE (reference sequence). The CDR3 spans 14 residues. CDR3 sequence (DNA): TGTGCCAGCAGCCTTTTGACAGGGGCCTACGAGCAGTACTTC. Amino acid sequence: CASSLLTGAYEQYF.

This clonotype was seen a single time. The gene calls are TRBV25-1 and TRBJ1-6, with D tentatively TRBD1 (6 bases). CDR3 length: 13 amino acids. Deletions cut 6 bases from V and 3 bases from J, with 6 bases between. CDR1 is MGHDK and CDR2 is SYGVNS in the germline V gene. In DNA, the CDR3 is TGTGCCAGCAGGGACAGCTATAATTCACCCCTCCACTTT. It translates to CASRDSYNSPLHF.

This clonotype was seen at least ten times. The V gene is TRBV10-3, the J gene TRBJ1-1; a possible D gene is TRBD1 (6 bases). Looked up from germline, CDR1 is ENHRY and CDR2 is SYGVKD. Trimming shortened V by 2 bases and J by 2 bases, and 21 bases separated the two germline ends. This CDR3 contains 18 residues. Written as DNA, the CDR3 is TGTGCCATCAGTGAGGGGAGGGGGTTCGTGGCTCTCAACACTGAAGCTTTCTTT. Protein: CAISEGRGFVALNTEAFF.

This clonotype was counted once. A far larger clone is one base from this, pointing to a likely read error. The CDR3 sequence: CAGSLDLAGGQETQYF. The DNA for the CDR3 is TGTGCCGGCAGCTTGGACCTAGCGGGAGGCCAAGAGACCCAGTACTTC. This chain connects TRBV5-8 to TRBJ2-5, with 11 bases matching TRBD2. The germline gives CDR1 SGHTS, CDR2 YDEGEE. The CDR3 totals 16 residues.

This clonotype occurred many times. This chain connects TRBV6-2 or TRBV6-3 to TRBJ2-6; no clear D gene. The germline V gene has CDR1 MNHEY and CDR2 SVGEGT. The length of the CDR3 is 15 residues. With 2 bases removed from V and 0 bases from J, the gap between germline ends came to 5 bases. The CDR3 loop is CASSYPLSGANVLTF. The CDR3 nucleotides read TGTGCCAGCAGTTACCCTCTCTCTGGGGCCAACGTCCTGACTTTC.

The sample holds many counts of this clonotype. V gene TRBV2 combines with J gene TRBJ2-7, with D possibly being TRBD1 (5 bases). Trimming took off 2 bases at V and 3 bases at J, with 11 bases between the two ends. Germline V gene data show CDR1 as SNHLY and CDR2 as FYNNEI. CDR3 length: 14 residues. Written as DNA, the CDR3 is TGTGCCAGCAGTGAAATAGTCAGGGACTACGAGCAGTACTTC. Its protein product is CASSEIVRDYEQYF.